These T cell receptor beta chains were read from a single sample in a study of control samples from healthy donors and cancer patients. The data were produced by immunoSEQ multiplex PCR, yet TCRdb's version contains in-frame clones alone and is incomplete. The repertoire holds under 200,000 clones, with around 94% as singletons. Sequencing used PBMCs. The receptors come from a man aged 60 to 75 with colorectal cancer. Both conserved end residues are part of each CDR3. Each record gives: V gene, D gene, clone size, J gene, CDR3 DNA, CDR3 protein. A D gene is named only where the DNA matches it firmly. Expanded clones are given a class, and other clones once, few, many or no size at all.

V: TRBV18; D: NA; size: NA; J: TRBJ2-7; DNA: TGTGCCAGCTCACCACCGGTAGGAGCCAGAACCTACGAGCAGTACTTC; CDR3: CASSPPVGARTYEQYF
V: TRBV10-3; D: TRBD1; size: NA; J: TRBJ2-1; DNA: TGTGCCATCAGTGAGTCGGCAGGGGGAAACTACAATGAGCAGTTCTTC; CDR3: CAISESAGGNYNEQFF
V: TRBV30; D: NA; size: NA; J: TRBJ1-6; DNA: TGTGCCTGGACTATAAATAATTCACCCCTCCACTTT; CDR3: CAWTINNSPLHF
V: TRBV19; D: NA; size: once; J: TRBJ2-3; DNA: TGTGCCAGTAGTACGGGTTACCCAGATACGCAGTATTTT; CDR3: CASSTGYPDTQYF
V: TRBV9; D: NA; size: NA; J: TRBJ1-2; DNA: TGTGCCAGCAGCGTAGCCGGGCAAGGGGACTATGGCTACACCTTC; CDR3: CASSVAGQGDYGYTF
V: TRBV5-1; D: NA; size: few; J: TRBJ2-1; DNA: TGCGCCAGCAACTCCGGCACTCACGGGAATGAGCAGTTCTTC; CDR3: CASNSGTHGNEQFF
V: TRBV30; D: NA; size: NA; J: TRBJ2-7; DNA: TGTGCCTGGAGTGTACGGGTAGGGAGACACCACTCCTACGAGCAGTACTTC; CDR3: CAWSVRVGRHHSYEQYF
V: TRBV5-4; D: NA; size: NA; J: TRBJ2-2; DNA: TGTGCCAGCAGCTTGCTCGGACGGGAAAACACCGGGGAGCTGTTTTTT; CDR3: CASSLLGRENTGELFF
V: TRBV4-2; D: TRBD1; size: NA; J: TRBJ1-1; DNA: TGTGCCAGCAGCCAAGTCACAGGGGGCCACACTGAAGCTTTCTTT; CDR3: CASSQVTGGHTEAFF
V: TRBV9; D: NA; size: NA; J: TRBJ2-7; DNA: TGTGCCAGCAGCGCCCAGGGCGGGCAGTCCTACGAGCAGTACTTC; CDR3: CASSAQGGQSYEQYF
V: TRBV30; D: TRBD1; size: NA; J: TRBJ1-5; DNA: TGTGCCTGGAGTTGGACAGGGGGCAATCAGCCCCAGCATTTT; CDR3: CAWSWTGGNQPQHF
V: TRBV19; D: NA; size: NA; J: TRBJ1-1; DNA: TGTGCCAGTAGTATAGATCGGGGGGGGACTGAAGCTTTCTTT; CDR3: CASSIDRGGTEAFF
V: TRBV19; D: NA; size: NA; J: TRBJ2-2; DNA: TGTGCCAGTAGTGGGGGCGGGGGCTTCACCGGGGAGCTGTTTTTT; CDR3: CASSGGGGFTGELFF
V: TRBV19; D: TRBD1; size: NA; J: TRBJ1-2; DNA: TGTGCCAGTAGTACGTTTACAGGGGACGTAAACTATGGCTACACCTTC; CDR3: CASSTFTGDVNYGYTF
V: TRBV3-1/TRBV3-2; D: NA; size: NA; J: TRBJ2-7; DNA: TGTGCCAGCAGCCAAACGCAGGGCTACGAGCAGTACTTC; CDR3: CASSQTQGYEQYF
V: TRBV11-2; D: TRBD1; size: NA; J: TRBJ1-1; DNA: TGTGCCAGCAGTCGTGGGGGCAGGGGGCGAAACACTGAAGCTTTCTTT; CDR3: CASSRGGRGRNTEAFF
V: TRBV9; D: NA; size: NA; J: TRBJ1-6; DNA: TGTGCCAGCAGCGTAGCGGGGCTGAATTCACCCCTCCACTTT; CDR3: CASSVAGLNSPLHF
V: TRBV2; D: NA; size: NA; J: TRBJ1-1; DNA: TGTGCCAGCAGTGAAGGTTCGAACACTGAAGCTTTCTTT; CDR3: CASSEGSNTEAFF
V: TRBV7-2; D: TRBD1; size: NA; J: TRBJ2-7; DNA: TGTGCCAGCACCCCCCCCTCTAGGGACAGGGTCATCTACGAGCAGTACTTC; CDR3: CASTPPSRDRVIYEQYF
V: TRBV27; D: NA; size: NA; J: TRBJ2-5; DNA: TGTGCCAGCAACAAACGGGGACGGAACCAAGAGACCCAGTACTTC; CDR3: CASNKRGRNQETQYF
V: TRBV5-4; D: NA; size: NA; J: TRBJ2-2; DNA: TGTGCCAGCAGCGTTGGGCAGGGTAACACCGGGGAGCTGTTTTTT; CDR3: CASSVGQGNTGELFF
V: TRBV20-1; D: NA; size: NA; J: TRBJ2-1; DNA: TGCAGTGCTAGTGGAGGGGGCCTCTCCTACAATGAGCAGTTCTTC; CDR3: CSASGGGLSYNEQFF
V: TRBV12-3/TRBV12-4; D: NA; size: NA; J: TRBJ2-5; DNA: TGTGCCAGCAGTCGACAGCAAGAGACCCAGTACTTC; CDR3: CASSRQQETQYF
V: TRBV5-8; D: NA; size: NA; J: TRBJ1-5; DNA: TGTGCCAGCAGCTTGAATGGATTCGGGGGGCAGCCCCAGCATTTT; CDR3: CASSLNGFGGQPQHF
V: TRBV5-1; D: NA; size: NA; J: TRBJ2-5; DNA: TGCGCCAGCAGCTTGGGATGGAAAGAGACCCAGTACTTC; CDR3: CASSLGWKETQYF
V: TRBV12-3/TRBV12-4; D: NA; size: once; J: TRBJ2-5; DNA: TGTGCCAGCAGTTGGGCAGGGCAAGAGACCCAGTACTTC; CDR3: CASSWAGQETQYF
V: TRBV11-2; D: NA; size: NA; J: TRBJ2-7; DNA: TGTGCCAGCAGCTTAGGGGGCTTTACCTACGAGCAGTACTTC; CDR3: CASSLGGFTYEQYF
V: TRBV27; D: NA; size: NA; J: TRBJ1-1; DNA: TGTGCCAGCAGTCCCCACCTGAACACTGAAGCTTTCTTT; CDR3: CASSPHLNTEAFF
V: TRBV4-3; D: NA; size: NA; J: TRBJ1-2; DNA: TGCGCCAGCAGCCAAGATCCAGGTTCCAACTATGGCTACACCTTC; CDR3: CASSQDPGSNYGYTF
V: TRBV6-5; D: NA; size: NA; J: TRBJ2-7; DNA: TGTGCCAGCACCCAAACAGTTACGAGCTCCTACGAGCAGTACTTC; CDR3: CASTQTVTSSYEQYF
V: TRBV11-2; D: NA; size: NA; J: TRBJ1-1; DNA: TGTGCCAGCAGCTTCCCTAACACTGAAGCTTTCTTT; CDR3: CASSFPNTEAFF
V: TRBV10-3; D: TRBD1; size: NA; J: TRBJ2-5; DNA: TGTGCCATCAAACAGGGGGGAATTCGAGAGACCCAGTACTTC; CDR3: CAIKQGGIRETQYF
V: TRBV12-3/TRBV12-4; D: NA; size: NA; J: TRBJ1-6; DNA: TGTGCCAGCAGTTTAACAGTTAATTCACCCCTCCACTTT; CDR3: CASSLTVNSPLHF
V: TRBV19; D: TRBD1; size: NA; J: TRBJ2-3; DNA: TGTGCCAGTAGCTCAGGACAGGGGGCTGCAGATACGCAGTATTTT; CDR3: CASSSGQGAADTQYF
V: TRBV7-9; D: NA; size: NA; J: TRBJ2-5; DNA: TGTGCCAGCAGCCCGGGGACATCCTCGGAGACCCAGTACTTC; CDR3: CASSPGTSSETQYF
V: TRBV18; D: NA; size: NA; J: TRBJ1-6; DNA: TGTGCCAGCTCACCACAGGGATTAAGAGATTCACCCCTCCACTTT; CDR3: CASSPQGLRDSPLHF
V: TRBV29-1; D: NA; size: once; J: TRBJ2-5; DNA: TGCAGCGCCGGAACGCAAGAGACCCAGTACTTC; CDR3: CSAGTQETQYF
V: TRBV6-1; D: NA; size: NA; J: TRBJ2-7; DNA: TGTGCCAGCAGTGAACAAGGACAGAGATACGAGCAGTACTTC; CDR3: CASSEQGQRYEQYF